This TCR beta chain was identified during a study of tumor-infiltrating lymphocytes in primary liver carcinoma. At the level of the study: Every sample contained roughly 3.5 to 7.13 million productive TCRbeta reads, and these numbers were similar from one tissue type to another.

From germline, CDR1 is SGHAT and CDR2 FQNNGV. The CDR3 is 17 residues long. A single count supports this clonotype. The junction and the germline gene differ at one end; a read error may be behind it. TCR beta cDNA was made from around 520 ng total RNA with a constant-region primer. The TCR beta library was amplified through three nested multiplex PCR rounds in a modified ARM-PCR procedure. Primers for the first two PCR rounds were TRBV1-TRBV30 forward primers and a C-beta reverse primer (around 11 cycles per round). TCRdb reprocessed the multiplex PCR reads with MiXCR, giving one entry per CDR3 protein. The data show 120,000 or so distinct CDR3 sequences, 50% to 70% seen once. Co-extracting RNA and DNA was done with about 18-33 mg of unsorted bulk tissue as input. Every tumor specimen contained over 75% viable tumor cells.

V and J are TRBV11-2 and TRBJ2-1, with TRBD1 matching 8 bases. The sequencing sample was made of liver tumor tissue from sampling region 1. Subset indicated: tumor region T1, superior pole. This TCR was sampled from a woman aged 55-69 years with primary liver carcinoma and hepatitis B virus infection. CDR3 DNA sequence: TGTGCCGGCAGCCAAAAGTATTTGAGGACAGGGCTTCACGAGCAGTTCTTC. It translates to CAGSQKYLRTGLHEQFF.